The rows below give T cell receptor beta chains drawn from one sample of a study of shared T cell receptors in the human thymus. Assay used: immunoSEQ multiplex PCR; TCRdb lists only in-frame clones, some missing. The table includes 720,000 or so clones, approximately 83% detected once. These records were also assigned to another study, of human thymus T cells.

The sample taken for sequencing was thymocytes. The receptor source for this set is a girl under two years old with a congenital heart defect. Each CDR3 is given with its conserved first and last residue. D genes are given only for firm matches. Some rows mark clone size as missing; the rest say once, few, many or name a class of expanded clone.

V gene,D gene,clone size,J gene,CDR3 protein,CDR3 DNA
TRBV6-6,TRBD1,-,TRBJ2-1,CASNRQGVGEQFF,TGTGCCAGCAATAGACAGGGAGTGGGTGAGCAGTTCTTC
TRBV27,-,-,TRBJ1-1,CASSLVLNRVDGGKEMNTEAFF,TGTGCCAGCAGTTTGGTGTTGAACAGGGTAGATGGTGGGAAGGAGATGAACACTGAAGCTTTCTTT
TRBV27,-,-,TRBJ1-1,CASSSQGPKNTEAFF,TGTGCCAGCAGTTCTCAGGGGCCTAAGAACACTGAAGCTTTCTTT
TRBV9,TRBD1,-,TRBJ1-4,CASSVWADRGTEKLFF,TGTGCCAGCAGCGTATGGGCGGACAGGGGGACTGAAAAACTGTTTTTT
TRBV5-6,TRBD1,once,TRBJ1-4,CASSLAGQGSELFF,TGTGCCAGCAGCTTGGCCGGACAGGGGAGCGAACTGTTTTTT
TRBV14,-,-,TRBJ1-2,CALTRGSYGYTYGYTF,TGTGCCCTGACTCGGGGTTCCTATGGATATACCTATGGCTACACCTTC
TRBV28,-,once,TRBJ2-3,CASSPGADTQYF,TGTGCCAGCAGTCCAGGGGCAGATACGCAGTATTTT
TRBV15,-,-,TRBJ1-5,CATSRDYRTAALTENQPQHF,TGTGCCACCAGCAGAGATTATAGGACAGCAGCCCTTACCGAGAATCAGCCCCAGCATTTT
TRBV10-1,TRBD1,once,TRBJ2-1,CASSDRGSVGYNEQFF,TGCGCCAGCAGTGACAGGGGGTCGGTGGGGTACAATGAGCAGTTCTTC
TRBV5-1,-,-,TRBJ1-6,CASSLSVGAPLHF,TGCGCCAGCAGCTTATCAGTAGGGGCACCCCTCCACTTT
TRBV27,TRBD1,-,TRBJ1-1,CASSLRTGDMGTEAFF,TGTGCCAGCAGTTTAAGGACAGGGGATATGGGCACTGAAGCTTTCTTT
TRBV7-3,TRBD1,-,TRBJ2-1,CASSPGQGTGNEQFF,TGTGCCAGCAGCCCGGGACAGGGTACGGGCAATGAGCAGTTCTTC
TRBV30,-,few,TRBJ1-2,CAWRERTGNSNYGYTF,TGTGCCTGGAGGGAGAGGACGGGAAATTCTAACTATGGCTACACCTTC
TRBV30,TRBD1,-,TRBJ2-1,CAGGQGGKSSYNEQFF,TGTGCCGGGGGACAGGGAGGTAAGAGCTCCTACAATGAGCAGTTCTTC
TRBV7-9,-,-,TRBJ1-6,CASSLSGTGRGDSPLHF,TGTGCCAGCAGCTTATCTGGGACCGGACGGGGGGATTCACCCCTCCACTTT
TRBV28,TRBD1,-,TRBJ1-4,CASSSTDRAEGGDEKLFF,TGTGCCAGCAGTTCGACAGACAGGGCTGAAGGGGGTGATGAAAAACTGTTTTTT